The source of this T cell receptor beta chain is a study of T cell changes during pregnancy in multiple sclerosis. The V gene's germline CDR1 is LNHDA and CDR2 SQIVND (reference sequence). V lost 3 bases and J lost 5, with 11 bases in between. The CDR3 is 13 amino acids. The repertoire was sequenced with immunoSEQ multiplex PCR; TCRdb's copy has only in-frame clones and lacks some. The sample lists approximately 130,000 clones; around 97% were seen once. V is TRBV19 and J is TRBJ2-7; D is perhaps TRBD2 (7 bases). The TCR comes from a female donor with multiple sclerosis, enrolled in a pregnancy study. Sequencing was performed on peripheral blood, taken after pregnancy. This chain's CDR3 is CASSIWGGNEQYF. Here the CDR3 DNA reads TGTGCCAGTAGTATTTGGGGGGGCAACGAGCAGTACTTC.